The 20 T cell receptor beta chains reported below all come from one sample, sequenced in a study of T-cell memory formation after mild COVID-19. TCRdb itself ran the 5' RACE reads through MiXCR, one entry per CDR3 protein. The table records about 350,000 distinct CDR3 sequences, approximately 15% of them present only once. The sample taken for sequencing was PBMCs or a T cell subset sorted from them (not recorded which). These receptors were collected from a young man who had mild COVID-19 (a few samples of this study predate the infection). Cell type and time point are not known.

This clonotype has just a few counts. This sequence joins TRBV20-1 and TRBJ2-1; no firm D call. This CDR3 spans 13 amino acids. Trimming removed 6 bases at V and 4 bases at J, with 13 bases between. Per the germline V gene, CDR1 is DFQATT and CDR2 is SNEGSKA (reference sequence). The CDR3 DNA sequence: TGCAGTGCCCGCTCCGACCGGTACAATGAGCAGTTCTTC. This sequence encodes CSARSDRYNEQFF.

This clonotype was counted only a few times. The chain is built from TRBV5-1 and TRBJ1-6, with TRBD1 matching 8 bases. Trimming at V came to 4 bases and at J to 7 bases, leaving 4 bases not matched to a gene. The CDR3 is made up of 14 amino acids. Germline lookup yields CDR1 SGHRS and CDR2 YFSETQ. CDR3 region: CASSGGQGNSPLHF. In DNA form, the CDR3 reads TGCGCCAGCAGCGGAGGACAGGGCAATTCACCCCTCCACTTT.

A few counts support this clonotype. The chain combines TRBV10-2 with TRBJ2-3, with TRBD2 matching 12 bases. This CDR3 has 17 residues. V gave up 5 bases and J gave up 0 bases; unmatched junction bases: 6. The germline gives CDR1 WSHSY, CDR2 SAAADI. The CDR3 coding sequence is TGCGCCAGCAGTTCGACTAGCGGGGGACATAGCACAGATACGCAGTATTTT. This sequence encodes CASSSTSGGHSTDTQYF.

In its sample, this clonotype was seen a few times. The rearrangement joins TRBV5-6 to TRBJ1-1, with 10 bases aligning to TRBD1. This CDR3 has 15 amino acids. V trimming: 5 bases; J trimming: 3 bases; junction bases outside the gene matches: 7. The germline CDR1 and CDR2 sequences are SGHDT and YYEEEE. As DNA, the CDR3 is TGTGCCAGCAGTCCGGGGACAGGGGAGCACACTGAAGCTTTCTTT. Its translation is CASSPGTGEHTEAFF.

The genes are TRBV11-3 and TRBJ2-2; 9 positions agree with TRBD1. V shed 3 bases and J 3 bases; nucleotides not matched to a gene: 2. From germline, CDR1 is SGHNT and CDR2 YENEEA. This CDR3 comprises 15 residues. In DNA, the CDR3 is TGTGCCAGCAGCTTTCGGACAGGGGACACCGGGGAGCTGTTTTTT. Translated: CASSFRTGDTGELFF.

This clonotype was seen repeatedly, ten times or more. This chain uses TRBV5-1 with TRBJ1-1, with D possibly being TRBD1 (5 bases). V was pared by 0 bases and J by 4 bases, with 10 bases between. The CDR3 covers 14 residues. CDR1 and CDR2 (germline): SGHRS, YFSETQ. CDR3 sequence: CASSLAPGTTEAFF. In nucleotides, the CDR3 is TGCGCCAGCAGCTTGGCCCCAGGGACCACTGAAGCTTTCTTT.

This clonotype showed up just a few times. The CDR3 nucleotides are TGTGCCTGGAGCCGACCGGCATGGGGAGGGCTTGAAAAACTGTTTTTT. It yields the protein CAWSRPAWGGLEKLFF. This chain uses TRBV30 with TRBJ1-4; D is ambiguous. The CDR3 spans 16 residues. In germline, CDR1 is GTSNPN, CDR2 SVGIG (reference sequence). Deletions cut 3 bases from V and 7 bases from J, with 21 bases between.

The chain uses TRBV5-6 and TRBJ1-1, with no clear D. Trimming removed 3 bases from V and 1 base from J, with 10 bases in between. Germline-derived CDR1 and CDR2 are SGHDT and YYEEEE. The CDR3 loop spans 14 amino acids. CDR3 protein: CASSSRRSNTEAFF. CDR3 nucleotides: TGTGCCAGCAGCTCGCGGAGGTCGAACACTGAAGCTTTCTTT.

This chain uses TRBV6-5 with TRBJ1-5; perhaps TRBD1 as D (5 bases). The germline V gene encodes CDR1 MNHEY and CDR2 SVGAGI. V was clipped by 6 bases and J by 0 bases, with 9 bases between them. CDR3 length: 14 amino acids. The CDR3 region is CASREDSSNQPQHF. CDR3 nucleotide sequence: TGTGCCAGCAGGGAAGACAGTAGCAATCAGCCCCAGCATTTT.

This clonotype was seen repeatedly, ten times or more. The chain joins TRBV5-6 to TRBJ2-1; D is unresolved. V was shortened by 0 bases and J by 7 bases, with 8 bases between the two germline ends. Germline V gives CDR1 SGHDT, CDR2 YYEEEE. The CDR3 extends over 13 amino acids. The CDR3 is CASSLAVGNEQFF. The CDR3 bases are TGTGCCAGCAGCTTGGCGGTCGGGAATGAGCAGTTCTTC.

The chain joins TRBV13 to TRBJ2-1; D is ambiguous. The CDR3 extends over 11 amino acids. V was clipped by 5 bases and J by 8 bases, with 7 bases between them. Germline lookup yields CDR1 PRHDT and CDR2 FYEKMQ (reference sequence). The CDR3 loop is CASSNIDEQFF. The CDR3 nucleotides are TGTGCCAGCAGCAACATCGATGAGCAGTTCTTC.

This clonotype was counted at least ten times. The CDR3 is CASSPRDRPGTGELFF. CDR3 nucleotide sequence: TGTGCCAGCAGCCCCCGGGACCGCCCGGGGACCGGGGAGCTGTTTTTT. The J gene is TRBJ2-2, the V gene TRBV9; D possibly uses TRBD1 or TRBD2 (5 bases each). Trimming shortened V by 4 bases and J by 5 bases, and 18 bases separated the two germline ends. The CDR3 is 16 residues long. Germline CDR1 is SGDLS and CDR2 is YYNGEE.

This chain links TRBV5-1 with TRBJ1-3; D is possibly TRBD1 (6 bases). V was pared by 0 bases and J by 1 base, with 8 bases between. Germline V gives CDR1 SGHRS, CDR2 YFSETQ. The CDR3 is made up of 15 amino acids. DNA for the CDR3: TGCGCCAGCAGCTTGGTACAGGGTTCTGGAAACACCATATATTTT. It yields the protein CASSLVQGSGNTIYF.

This clonotype has at least ten counts. This chain uses TRBV12-3 or TRBV12-4 with TRBJ2-7, with D possibly matching TRBD1 (5 bases). The CDR3 consists of 13 residues. Trimming cost V 5 bases and J 3 bases, with 11 bases left between them. The CDR3 coding sequence is TGTGCCAGCAGTCAGGGTTTGGGCTACGAGCAGTACTTC. The encoded protein is CASSQGLGYEQYF.

In its sample, this clonotype was seen a few times. This sequence joins TRBV6-1 and TRBJ2-5; no clear D gene. CDR3 size: 13 residues. V was cut by 8 bases and J by 1 base, with 11 bases left in between. Germline V gene sequence: CDR1 MNHNS, CDR2 SASEGT. DNA of the CDR3: TGTGCCAGCGGGAATAGAATCCAAGAGACCCAGTACTTC. Encoded protein: CASGNRIQETQYF.

The genes are TRBV5-1 and TRBJ1-2; a weak D match, TRBD1 (5 bases). From germline, CDR1 is SGHRS and CDR2 YFSETQ. V was cut by 4 bases and J by 2 bases, with 12 bases left in between. This CDR3 has 14 residues. Here the CDR3 reads CASSAAGRNYGYTF. CDR3 DNA sequence: TGCGCCAGCAGCGCGGCAGGGAGGAACTATGGCTACACCTTC.

This clonotype was counted a few times. This chain links TRBV5-1 with TRBJ2-5, with a tentative D call TRBD1 (6 bases). Between the trimmed V and J ends, which lost 4 bases and 3 bases, there was a span of 16 bases. The CDR3 is made up of 15 amino acids. CDR1 and CDR2 from the germline V gene are SGHRS and YFSETQ. The CDR3 loop reads CASSQYRVDEETQYF. The CDR3 DNA sequence: TGCGCCAGCAGCCAATACAGGGTGGACGAAGAGACCCAGTACTTC.

The J gene is TRBJ2-7, the V gene TRBV29-1, with D possibly matching TRBD1 (5 bases). V lost 5 bases to trimming and J lost 7 bases, with 15 bases between them. The germline V gene has CDR1 SQVTM and CDR2 ANQGSEA. The CDR3 totals 12 residues. CDR3 residues: CSVSGLDREQYV. CDR3 DNA sequence: TGCAGCGTTTCTGGATTAGACAGAGAGCAGTACGTC.

With regard to this clonotype: One end of the junction fails to match germline, which may point to a read error. This chain joins TRBV4-2 and TRBJ2-7; the match to TRBD1 covers 8 bases. CDR1 LGHNA and CDR2 YNFKEQ come from the germline V gene. The CDR3 contains 16 residues. The CDR3 region is CASSKGSGQGSSEQYF. DNA of the CDR3: TGTGCCAGCAGCAAGGGTTCTGGACAGGGTTCCTCCGAGCAGTACTTC.

The chain recombines TRBV6-2 or TRBV6-3 with TRBJ1-6; TRBD1 aligns across 10 bases. The germline CDR1 and CDR2 sequences are MNHEY and SVGEGT. The CDR3 loop spans 18 amino acids. The J segment lost 0 bases and the V segment lost 4 bases, leaving 6 bases of the junction unmatched. CDR3 nucleotides: TGTGCCAGCAGTTCCGGACAGGGGGGACTCTCCTATAATTCACCCCTCCACTTT. Residues: CASSSGQGGLSYNSPLHF.